The 14 T cell receptor beta chains in this list originate from one sample, sequenced in a study of blood T cell repertoires in COVID-19 (dated by TCRdb to the early 2020s). The library was generated by the immunoSEQ multiplex PCR assay. TCRdb obtained this table from immuneACCESS and retained in-frame rearrangements with V and J assigned. These tables miss some clones; where compared with another copy, unresolved V genes account for less than half of the shortfall, and the remainder is unexplained. This sample is represented by about 140,000 clones; more than 75% of them were singletons. Together, the top ten hold under 7% of the sample. The sample comprised peripheral blood. Receptor source: a human donor in a cohort sampled during active COVID-19.

This clone appeared a single time. The V and J genes are TRBV7-9 and TRBJ1-2, with a tentative D call TRBD1 (5 bases). This CDR3 comprises 12 residues. V gave up 8 bases and J gave up 6 bases, with 13 bases separating them. Germline lookup yields CDR1 SEHNR and CDR2 FQNEAQ (reference sequence). The CDR3 region has the DNA TGTGCCAGCCGCACAGGAATAGATGGCTACACCTTC. Translated: CASRTGIDGYTF.

The CDR3 is CASRPGLAGGVEQYF. CDR3 DNA sequence: TGTGCCAGCAGACCGGGACTAGCGGGAGGGGTCGAGCAGTACTTC. J is TRBJ2-7 and V is TRBV2; 16 positions agree with TRBD2. Looked up from germline, CDR1 is SNHLY and CDR2 is FYNNEI. The CDR3 is made up of 15 amino acids. V gave up 6 bases and J gave up 6 bases; unmatched junction bases: 5. The full variable domain, rest sourced from reference TRBV2 and TRBJ2-7, is EPEVTQTPSHQVTQMGQEVILRCVPISNHLYFYWYRQILGQKVEFLVSFYNNEISEKSEIFDDQFSVERPDGSNFTLKIRSTKLEDSAMYFCASRPGLAGGVEQYFGPGTRLTVT.

This chain links TRBV10-3 with TRBJ1-1; no firm D call. Per germline, CDR1 ENHRY and CDR2 SYGVKD. CDR3 length equals 11 residues. Trimming took off 10 bases at V and 1 base at J, with 7 bases between the two ends. CDR3 sequence reads: CATKSNTEAFF. The CDR3 DNA is TGTGCCACCAAATCGAACACTGAAGCTTTCTTT.

The genes are TRBV14 and TRBJ1-1; D not resolved. Trimming took off 4 bases at V and 1 base at J, with 10 bases between the two ends. This CDR3 is 14 amino acids long. Germline CDR1 is SGHDN and CDR2 is FVKESK. This CDR3 reads CASSLAGTNTEAFF. The CDR3 DNA follows: TGTGCCAGCAGCCTGGCGGGTACGAACACTGAAGCTTTCTTT.

This chain links TRBV19 with TRBJ1-1; D is unresolved. V was cut by 3 bases and J by 1 base, with 12 bases left in between. Germline V lookup: CDR1 LNHDA, CDR2 SQIVND (reference sequence). This CDR3 comprises 15 residues. CDR3 DNA sequence: TGTGCCAGTAGTATCAGGCGCAGAGAGAACACTGAAGCTTTCTTT. Translated, it gives CASSIRRRENTEAFF.

The CDR3 coding sequence is TGCAGCGTTGAAAGGCGTCAGGGGGTGGAGGGCTACACCTTC. Its translation is CSVERRQGVEGYTF. The chain carries TRBV29-1 and TRBJ1-2; 7 nucleotides line up with TRBD1. The CDR3 has 14 residues. Looked up from germline, CDR1 is SQVTM and CDR2 is ANQGSEA. The junction had 11 bases not matched to a gene; V was cut back by 2 bases and J by 8 bases.

The rearrangement joins TRBV7-2 to TRBJ2-3, with D possibly matching TRBD1 (6 bases). V shed 5 bases and J shed 0 bases, with 15 bases lying between them. CDR1 is SGHTA and CDR2 is FQGNSA in the germline V gene. The CDR3 is made up of 16 amino acids. The CDR3 DNA is TGTGCCAGCAGCCCTTGGACAGAGTCTAGCACAGATACGCAGTATTTT. Protein: CASSPWTESSTDTQYF.

Only one count was recorded for this clone. The chain uses TRBV27 and TRBJ1-5, with 9 bases lining up with TRBD1. V lost 5 bases and J lost 4; bases outside the gene matches: 9. CDR3 size: 16 residues. Per germline, CDR1 MNHEY and CDR2 SMNVEV (reference sequence). The CDR3, as DNA: TGTGCCAGCAGTAAACAGGGGGCGGCTTGGAATCAGCCCCAGCATTTT. This codes for CASSKQGAAWNQPQHF.

The chain carries TRBV6-5 and TRBJ2-5; 9 bases are shared with TRBD1. Germline lookup yields CDR1 MNHEY and CDR2 SVGAGI. V was pared by 2 bases and J by 4 bases, with 5 bases of the junction left unmatched. The CDR3 runs 15 residues. CDR3 region: CASSYGTGFIETQYF. CDR3 DNA: TGTGCCAGCAGTTACGGGACAGGGTTTATAGAGACCCAGTACTTC.

This clone was observed at least ten times. This chain connects TRBV28 to TRBJ2-7, with D maybe TRBD2 (5 bases). Trimming cost V 1 base and J 0 bases, with 10 bases left between them. CDR1 is MDHEN, CDR2 SYDVKM, per germline. This CDR3 is built from 15 residues. The CDR3 spells CASSLFLGSSYEQYF. CDR3 sequence (DNA): TGTGCCAGCAGTTTATTTTTGGGGAGCTCCTACGAGCAGTACTTC. Full variable domain (outside the CDR3, taken from reference TRBV28 and TRBJ2-7): DVKVTQSSRYLVKRTGEKVFLECVQDMDHENMFWYRQDPGLGLRLIYFSYDVKMKEKGDIPEGYSVSREKKERFSLILESASTNQTSMYLCASSLFLGSSYEQYFGPGTRLTVT.

The chain uses TRBV28 and TRBJ1-2; 10 positions match TRBD1. The trim removed 7 bases at V and 3 bases at J, leaving 5 bases unmatched. The germline CDR1 and CDR2 sequences are MDHEN and SYDVKM. The CDR3 spans 14 residues. DNA of the CDR3: TGTGCCAGCATCCGGACAGGGGGAGACTATGGCTACACCTTC. Translated: CASIRTGGDYGYTF.

On this clone: A junction end diverges from the germline sequence, so it may reflect a read error. This chain joins TRBV29-1 and TRBJ1-2, with D maybe TRBD1 (5 bases). From germline, CDR1 is SQVTM and CDR2 ANQGSEA. The CDR3 loop spans 11 amino acids. The CDR3 protein is CSALGTQGYSF. CDR3 coding DNA: TGCAGCGCCCTCGGGACTCAAGGTTATAGCTTC.

The chain combines TRBV9 with TRBJ2-3; 10 bases agree with TRBD2. Germline CDR1 reads SGDLS; CDR2 reads YYNGEE. The CDR3 is 17 residues long. After removal of 0 bases from V and 0 bases from J, the junction contained 4 bases not matched to a gene. The CDR3 is CASSVDGLAASTDTQYF. The CDR3 nucleotides are TGTGCCAGCAGCGTAGATGGACTAGCGGCTAGCACAGATACGCAGTATTTT.

The chain is built from TRBV9 and TRBJ2-2; 11 bases align to TRBD2. CDR1 SGDLS and CDR2 YYNGEE come from the germline V gene. The J segment lost 6 bases and the V segment lost 4 bases, leaving 8 bases of the junction unmatched. This CDR3 contains 16 residues. The CDR3 DNA reads TGTGCCAGCAGCCCCCTAGCGGGGGGCCATCCCGGGGAGCTGTTTTTT. Protein sequence: CASSPLAGGHPGELFF.